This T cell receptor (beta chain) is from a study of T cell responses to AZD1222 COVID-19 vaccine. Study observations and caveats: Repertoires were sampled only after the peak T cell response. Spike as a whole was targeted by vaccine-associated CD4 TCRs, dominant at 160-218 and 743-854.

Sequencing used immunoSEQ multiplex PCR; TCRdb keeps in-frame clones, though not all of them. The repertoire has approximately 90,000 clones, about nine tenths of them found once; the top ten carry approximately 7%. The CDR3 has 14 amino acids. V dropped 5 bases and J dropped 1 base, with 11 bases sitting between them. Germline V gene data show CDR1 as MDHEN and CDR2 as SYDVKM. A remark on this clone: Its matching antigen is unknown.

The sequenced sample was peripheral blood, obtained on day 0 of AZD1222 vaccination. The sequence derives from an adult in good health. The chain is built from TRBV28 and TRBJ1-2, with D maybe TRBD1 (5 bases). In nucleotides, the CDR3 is TGTGCCAGCAGTCCGGGGACGGATAACTATGGCTACACCTTC. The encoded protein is CASSPGTDNYGYTF.